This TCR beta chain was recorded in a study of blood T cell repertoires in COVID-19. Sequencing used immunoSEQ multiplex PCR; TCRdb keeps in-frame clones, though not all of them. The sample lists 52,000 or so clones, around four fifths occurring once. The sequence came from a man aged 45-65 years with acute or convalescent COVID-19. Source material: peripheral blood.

CDR3 bases: TGTGCCAGCAGCTTAGGCGGGAGCCCAGATACGCAGTATTTT. Amino acid sequence: CASSLGGSPDTQYF. The rearrangement uses TRBV7-3 and TRBJ2-3, with 7 bases identical to TRBD2. Germline V CDR1 and CDR2: SGHTA, FQGTGA. This CDR3 comprises 14 residues. The J segment lost 4 bases and the V segment lost 2 bases, leaving 3 bases of the junction unmatched.